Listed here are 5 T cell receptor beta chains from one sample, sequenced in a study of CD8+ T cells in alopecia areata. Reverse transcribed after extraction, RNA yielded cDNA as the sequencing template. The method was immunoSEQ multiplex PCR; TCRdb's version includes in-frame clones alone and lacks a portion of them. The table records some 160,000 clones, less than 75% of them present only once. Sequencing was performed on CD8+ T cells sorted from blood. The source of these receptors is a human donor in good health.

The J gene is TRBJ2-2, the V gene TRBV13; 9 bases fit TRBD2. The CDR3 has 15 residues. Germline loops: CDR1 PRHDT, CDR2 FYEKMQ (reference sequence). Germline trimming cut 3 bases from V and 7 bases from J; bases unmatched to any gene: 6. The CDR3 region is CASSFAGTSIGELFF. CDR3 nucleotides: TGTGCCAGCAGCTTTGCTGGGACTAGCATCGGGGAGCTGTTTTTT.

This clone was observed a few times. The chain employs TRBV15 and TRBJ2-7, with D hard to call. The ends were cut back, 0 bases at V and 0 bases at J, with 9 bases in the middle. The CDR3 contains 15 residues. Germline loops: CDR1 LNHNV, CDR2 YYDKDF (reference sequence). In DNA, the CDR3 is TGTGCCACCAGCAGAGATCGGTCTATCTCCTACGAGCAGTACTTC. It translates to CATSRDRSISYEQYF.

The DNA of the CDR3 is TGCAGCGTTGAAGGGGCTTCCGCTGAAGCTTTCTTT. It is translated as CSVEGASAEAFF. This rearrangement joins TRBV29-1 to TRBJ1-1; no firm D call. V was pared by 1 base and J by 6 bases, with 9 bases between. CDR1 SQVTM and CDR2 ANQGSEA come from the germline V gene. The CDR3 covers 12 residues.

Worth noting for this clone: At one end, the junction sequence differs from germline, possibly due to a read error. The DNA of the CDR3 is TGCTCCGCCGGGACAGTTGGACAAGAGACCCAGTACTTC. This sequence encodes CSAGTVGQETQYF. The V gene is TRBV7-9, the J gene TRBJ2-5; 7 bases map to TRBD1. CDR1 and CDR2 from the germline V gene are SEHNR and FQNEAQ (reference sequence). The CDR3 length is 13 residues.

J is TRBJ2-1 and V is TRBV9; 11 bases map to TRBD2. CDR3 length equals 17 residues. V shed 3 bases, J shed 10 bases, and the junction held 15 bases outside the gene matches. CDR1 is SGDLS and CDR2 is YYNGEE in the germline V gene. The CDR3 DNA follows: TGTGCCAGCAGCGGGGACTCAGCTAGCGGGAGGACCGAGGAGCAGTTCTTC. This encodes CASSGDSASGRTEEQFF.